What follows are 30 T cell receptor beta chains derived from one specimen sequenced in a study of T cells in Graves' hyperthyroidism and ophthalmopathy. Amplification of TCR beta CDR3 regions was performed using RNA transcripts as template. First-round RT-PCR targeting the TCR CDR3 was performed with the HTBI primer set. TCRdb reprocessed the multiplex PCR reads with MiXCR, giving one entry per CDR3 protein. The sample comprises fewer than 800,000 distinct CDR3 sequences, around 17% of which are singletons, and approximately 8.4% rests with the top ten. The sample taken for sequencing was blood. The receptor set was obtained from a young man with Graves' hyperthyroidism.

This rearrangement joins TRBV5-6 to TRBJ1-1, with a weak D call TRBD1 (6 bases). Germline values: CDR1 SGHDT, CDR2 YYEEEE. CDR3 length: 12 amino acids. V was pared by 0 bases and J by 8 bases, with 8 bases between. Here the CDR3 DNA reads TGTGCCAGCAGCTTGGTAGACAGGGAAGCTTTCTTT. As protein: CASSLVDREAFF.

This clonotype came up a few times. This may be a read error, as it is one base from a much larger clone. This chain joins TRBV28 and TRBJ2-4; 10 bases agree with TRBD2. Germline assignment: CDR1 MDHEN and CDR2 SYDVKM. This CDR3 region has 18 residues. CDR3 DNA sequence: TGTGCCAACAGTTTCTCCGGACTAGCGGACGTAGCCAAAAACATTCAGTACTTC. Its protein product is CANSFSGLADVAKNIQYF.

This clonotype was counted ten times or more. This chain links TRBV18 with TRBJ1-4; 7 positions match TRBD1. Unmatched junction bases numbered 5, after V lost 1 base and J lost 3 bases. CDR3 length: 16 residues. Germline-derived CDR1 and CDR2 are KGHSH and LQKENI. CDR3 loop: CASSPLTGEANEKLFF. CDR3 DNA: TGTGCCAGCTCACCACTAACAGGGGAGGCTAATGAAAAACTGTTTTTT.

V and J are TRBV11-2 and TRBJ2-1; 10 nucleotides agree with TRBD2. The CDR3 has 16 residues. The V gene's germline CDR1 is SGHAT and CDR2 FQNNGV. V lost 2 bases to trimming and J lost 7 bases; unmatched junction nucleotides: 8. The CDR3 region is CASSLFGTSVRNEQFF. For the CDR3, the DNA is TGTGCCAGCAGCTTATTCGGGACTAGCGTAAGGAATGAGCAGTTCTTC.

This clonotype was detected once. This chain joins TRBV28 and TRBJ2-2; D unresolved. V dropped 8 bases and J dropped 2 bases, with 18 bases sitting between them. The CDR3 is 16 residues long. Germline V gives CDR1 MDHEN, CDR2 SYDVKM. The CDR3 loop is CASGTGRRFNTGELFF. The CDR3, as DNA: TGTGCCAGCGGTACTGGACGGCGATTTAACACCGGGGAGCTGTTTTTT. Combining the CDR3 with reference TRBV28 and TRBJ2-2 gives the whole variable domain DVKVTQSSRYLVKRTGEKVFLECVQDMDHENMFWYRQDPGLGLRLIYFSYDVKMKEKGDIPEGYSVSREKKERFSLILESASTNQTSMYLCASGTGRRFNTGELFFGEGSRLTVL.

This clonotype was observed a few times. The chain recombines TRBV5-8 with TRBJ2-4; TRBD2 matches 7 bases. Germline CDR1 and CDR2: SGHTS and YDEGEE. The junction had 6 bases not matched to a gene; V was cut back by 2 bases and J by 10 bases. The CDR3 covers 13 residues. CDR3 amino acids: CASSFQPGGIQYF. The CDR3 DNA reads as TGTGCCAGCAGCTTTCAACCGGGGGGAATTCAGTACTTC.

This clonotype occurred a few times. This chain links TRBV6-5 with TRBJ1-2; a weak D match, TRBD1 (5 bases). Germline CDR1 and CDR2: MNHEY and SVGAGI. CDR3 size: 14 residues. V shed 0 bases and J shed 6 bases, with 11 bases lying between them. The CDR3 nucleotides are TGTGCCAGCAGTTACTCAGGGACGGAAAATGGCTACACCTTC. Encoded protein: CASSYSGTENGYTF.

Comments on this clonotype: No conserved phenylalanine or tryptophan is present at the end of the CDR3, so a read error is the likely explanation. This chain joins TRBV27 and TRBJ1-6; 8 bases are shared with TRBD1. CDR3 size: 15 residues. CDR1 and CDR2 from the germline V gene are MNHEY and SMNVEV (reference sequence). Trimming removed 6 bases from V and 8 bases from J; junction bases left unmatched: 9. Here the CDR3 DNA reads TGTGCCAGCAGACCTGGACAGGGTTTGGATTCACCCCTCCACTCT. Translated, it gives CASRPGQGLDSPLHS.

The chain is built from TRBV6-1 and TRBJ2-7, with TRBD1 matching over 8 bases. The CDR3 is 18 amino acids. Trimming took 5 bases from V and 1 from J; bases not matched to a gene: 16. Germline V lookup: CDR1 MNHNS, CDR2 SASEGT. Written as DNA, the CDR3 is TGTGCCAGCAGTTTAAGTGGACAGGGAAATATGGGGTCCTACGAGCAGTACTTC. Translation gives CASSLSGQGNMGSYEQYF.

This clonotype came up a few times. This chain joins TRBV5-6 and TRBJ1-5, with D tentatively TRBD1 (5 bases). The CDR3 is 17 amino acids. Germline CDR1 and CDR2: SGHDT and YYEEEE. V lost 3 bases and J 5 bases, leaving 21 bases between the germline ends. This chain's CDR3 is CASSSSSGTGLDQPQHF. The CDR3 DNA reads TGTGCCAGCAGCTCGTCGTCCGGGACGGGTCTTGATCAGCCCCAGCATTTT.

The sample holds many counts of this clonotype. The chain carries TRBV12-3 or TRBV12-4 and TRBJ2-1; 7 bases are shared with TRBD2. V dropped 8 bases and J dropped 8; count of bases not matched to a gene: 3. The CDR3 runs 11 residues. The CDR3 nucleotides are TGTGCCAGCCGCGGGGGTTATGAGCAGTTCTTC. It specifies CASRGGYEQFF.

This clonotype occurred many times. This chain joins TRBV11-2 and TRBJ2-1; perhaps D is TRBD1 or TRBD2 (5 bases each). CDR1 and CDR2 from the germline V gene are SGHAT and FQNNGV. This CDR3 has 15 residues. V gave up 5 bases and J gave up 3 bases, with 14 bases separating them. CDR3 bases: TGTGCCAGCAGCACCTGGGACGAGGACTACAATGAGCAGTTCTTC. This gives the protein CASSTWDEDYNEQFF.

This clonotype was recorded at least ten times. The V gene is TRBV20-1, the J gene TRBJ1-2; weak D call: TRBD1 (5 bases). CDR3 length: 12 amino acids. Germline-derived CDR1 and CDR2 are DFQATT and SNEGSKA (reference sequence). V shed 5 bases and J shed 3 bases, with 10 bases lying between them. CDR3 protein: CSALQDDYGYTF. In nucleotides, the CDR3 is TGCAGTGCTCTACAGGATGACTATGGCTACACCTTC.

This clonotype appeared a few times. This rearrangement joins TRBV6-1 to TRBJ1-4; D unresolved. Looked up from germline, CDR1 is MNHNS and CDR2 is SASEGT. This CDR3 contains 13 residues. Trimming cost V 3 bases and J 11 bases, with 13 bases left between them. CDR3 amino acids: CASSESYKEKLFF. Here the CDR3 DNA reads TGTGCCAGCAGTGAGAGTTATAAGGAGAAACTGTTTTTT.

The gene calls are TRBV7-2 and TRBJ1-4; 7 bases align to TRBD1. The CDR3 contains 13 residues. Germline CDR1 is SGHTA and CDR2 is FQGNSA. V shed 4 bases, J shed 8 bases, and the junction held 4 bases outside the gene matches. CDR3 loop: CASSSRGREKLFF. The CDR3 coding sequence is TGTGCCAGCAGCTCCAGGGGGAGAGAAAAACTGTTTTTT. Full variable domain (missing parts from reference TRBV7-2 and TRBJ1-4): GAGVSQSPSNKVTEKGKDVELRCDPISGHTALYWYRQSLGQGLEFLIYFQGNSAPDKSGLPSDRFSAERTGGSVSTLTIQRTQQEDSAVYLCASSSRGREKLFFGSGTQLSVL.

This clonotype was recorded at least ten times. The chain employs TRBV3-1 and TRBJ2-5; TRBD2 matches 8 bases. There are 15 residues in the CDR3. J was trimmed by 0 bases and V by 4 bases; bases with no gene match: 4. Germline CDR1 reads LGHDT; CDR2 reads YNNKEL (reference sequence). The CDR3 loop reads CASSLSGGNQETQYF. The CDR3 region has the DNA TGTGCCAGCAGCCTATCGGGGGGGAACCAAGAGACCCAGTACTTC.

This clonotype appeared many times. The chain employs TRBV12-3 or TRBV12-4 and TRBJ1-4; 8 bases are shared with TRBD1. The CDR3 extends over 13 amino acids. The J segment lost 5 bases and the V segment lost 6 bases, leaving 2 bases of the junction unmatched. CDR3 loop: CASRRDRNEKLFF. CDR3 bases: TGTGCCAGCAGACGGGACAGGAATGAAAAACTGTTTTTT.

This clonotype was seen a few times. The chain has TRBV9 and TRBJ2-7; TRBD2 is a possible D gene (7 bases). This CDR3 is 15 amino acids long. V dropped 3 bases and J dropped 3 bases, with 16 bases sitting between them. Germline CDR1 SGDLS, CDR2 YYNGEE. CDR3 in DNA: TGTGCCAGCAGCGCGGGGGAGGGGGACCTCTACGAGCAGTACTTC. Protein sequence: CASSAGEGDLYEQYF. Combining the CDR3 with reference TRBV9 and TRBJ2-7 gives the whole variable domain DSGVTQTPKHLITATGQRVTLRCSPRSGDLSVYWYQQSLDQGLQFLIQYYNGEERAKGNILERFSAQQFPDLHSELNLSSLELGDSALYFCASSAGEGDLYEQYFGPGTRLTVT.

The chain has TRBV20-1 and TRBJ2-4; 8 bases map to TRBD2. Per germline, CDR1 DFQATT and CDR2 SNEGSKA (reference sequence). The CDR3 sequence is 16 residues long. With 0 bases clipped from V and 3 bases from J, the junction kept 7 bases outside the gene matches. This CDR3 is CSARDLLAGLKNIQYF. The CDR3 bases are TGCAGTGCTAGAGATCTCCTAGCGGGCCTCAAAAACATTCAGTACTTC.

Many counts were recorded for this clonotype. J is TRBJ2-3 and V is TRBV19; possible D gene TRBD2, 6 bases. The CDR3 extends over 16 amino acids. The germline V gene has CDR1 LNHDA and CDR2 SQIVND (reference sequence). The V end lost 5 bases, the J end lost 5 bases, and 20 bases lay between the germline ends. CDR3 amino acids: CASSLPGAALGDTQYF. CDR3 nucleotide sequence: TGTGCCAGTAGTCTGCCGGGAGCAGCGCTCGGAGATACGCAGTATTTT.

This clonotype was seen ten or more times. V usage is TRBV7-9 and J usage is TRBJ2-1; TRBD1 aligns across 7 bases. The CDR3 has 15 amino acids. V trimming: 4 bases; J trimming: 6 bases; junction bases outside the gene matches: 9. Germline CDR1 is SEHNR and CDR2 is FQNEAQ (reference sequence). The CDR3 is CASSSRDSRSNEQFF. DNA for the CDR3: TGTGCCAGCAGCTCCAGGGACAGTCGATCCAATGAGCAGTTCTTC.

A few counts support this clonotype. The V call is TRBV5-4, the J call TRBJ2-2; 14 nucleotides line up with TRBD2. The CDR3 has 17 residues. With V trimmed by 6 bases and J by 5 bases, 9 bases remained unmatched. Germline V lookup: CDR1 SGHNT, CDR2 YYREEE (reference sequence). CDR3 bases: TGTGCCAGCAATACCGGGACTAGCGGGAGAGGGACCGGGGAGCTGTTTTTT. Protein sequence: CASNTGTSGRGTGELFF. The variable domain in full, completed from reference TRBV5-4 and TRBJ2-2, reads ETGVTQSPTHLIKTRGQQVTLRCSSQSGHNTVSWYQQALGQGPQFIFQYYREEENGRGNFPPRFSGLQFPNYSSELNVNALELDDSALYLCASNTGTSGRGTGELFFGEGSRLTVL.

A few counts support this clonotype. A much larger clone lies a single base off, so this may be a read error. The chain is built from TRBV28 and TRBJ2-7; 7 positions match TRBD2. The germline V gene encodes CDR1 MDHEN and CDR2 SYDVKM. The CDR3 totals 12 residues. The CDR3 nucleotides are TGTGCCAGCACGGAAAGGGACTACGGGCAGTACTTC. This codes for CASTERDYGQYF.

V and J are TRBV29-1 and TRBJ1-1, with D possibly matching TRBD1 (5 bases). Germline V gene lookup returns CDR1 SQVTM and CDR2 ANQGSEA. The V and J ends lost 2 bases and 6 bases respectively, with 16 bases between them. The CDR3 spans 14 residues. Here the CDR3 reads CSVEYGGRAAEAFF. CDR3 nucleotides: TGCAGCGTTGAATACGGAGGCAGGGCTGCTGAAGCTTTCTTT.

In DNA, the CDR3 is TGCGCCAGCAGCCAGGGACTAGCGGGAGGAGCAGATACGCAGTATTTT. The encoded protein is CASSQGLAGGADTQYF. The chain is built from TRBV4-3 and TRBJ2-3, with TRBD2 matching 15 bases. Losses at the gene ends were 3 bases for V and 4 bases for J; bases not matched to a gene: 2. This CDR3 contains 16 residues. Germline loops: CDR1 LGHNA, CDR2 YSLEER.

At least ten counts were recorded for this clonotype. The CDR3: CAWSPTGIDEQYF. In nucleotides, the CDR3 is TGTGCCTGGAGTCCCACAGGGATAGACGAGCAGTACTTC. The rearrangement uses TRBV30 and TRBJ2-7; D might be TRBD1 (6 bases). From germline, CDR1 is GTSNPN and CDR2 SVGIG (reference sequence). V was pared by 2 bases and J by 5 bases, with 13 bases between. This CDR3 has 13 amino acids.

This clonotype was counted at least ten times. J is TRBJ1-2 and V is TRBV28; TRBD1 might be the D (5 bases). This CDR3 comprises 14 residues. CDR1 and CDR2 (germline): MDHEN, SYDVKM. V was clipped by 5 bases and J by 8 bases, with 18 bases between them. The CDR3 loop is CASSLFPGGDGYTF. CDR3 nucleotide sequence: TGTGCCAGCAGTCTATTTCCCGGAGGGGACGGCTACACCTTC.

This clonotype turned up a few times. The CDR3 spells CSVEVGTGARELFF. DNA of the CDR3: TGCAGCGTTGAAGTGGGGACAGGTGCGCGGGAGCTGTTTTTT. V gene TRBV29-1 combines with J gene TRBJ2-2, with 8 bases that match TRBD1. This CDR3 has 14 amino acids. Germline loops: CDR1 SQVTM, CDR2 ANQGSEA. The trim removed 1 base at V and 9 bases at J, leaving 7 bases unmatched.

About this clonotype: Possible read error: a much larger clone is one base away. The rearrangement links TRBV6-1 to TRBJ2-3; possibly TRBD2 for D (6 bases). This CDR3 spans 16 amino acids. Germline V lookup: CDR1 MNHNS, CDR2 SASEGT. This chain's CDR3 is CASRETGTPSRDTQYF. CDR3 nucleotide sequence: TGTGCCAGCAGAGAAACCGGGACTCCTAGCAGAGATACGCAGTATTTT.

The rearrangement links TRBV4-2 to TRBJ1-2; 7 bases map to TRBD1. This CDR3 is 16 amino acids long. Per germline, CDR1 LGHNA and CDR2 YNFKEQ. The ends lost 2 bases at V and 4 bases at J; junction bases unmatched: 10. In DNA form, the CDR3 reads TGTGCCAGCAGCCAACCGGGACAGCAACAGAGCTATGGCTACACCTTC. Its protein product is CASSQPGQQQSYGYTF.